The next 13 T cell receptor beta chains were all read from a single sample in a study of blood T cell repertoires in COVID-19 (dated by TCRdb to 2020 to 2021). Libraries were constructed by the immunoSEQ multiplex PCR assay. TCRdb took this table from immuneACCESS and kept in-frame rearrangements with V and J called. Such tables lack part of the clones; where checked against another copy, unresolved V genes explain under half of the gap, and the rest is unexplained. The sample profile shows roughly 400,000 clones; 75% to 90% of them were found once. The ten largest clones add up to roughly 1.1% of the sample. The specimen was PBMCs or T cells enriched from blood (not recorded which). These receptors all come from a man between 25 and 39 years old who had recovered from COVID-19.

V and J are TRBV7-6 and TRBJ2-1; 9 nucleotides agree with TRBD2. Germline V gives CDR1 SGHVS, CDR2 FNYEAQ. This CDR3 region has 12 residues. Losses at the gene ends were 5 bases for V and 15 bases for J; bases not matched to a gene: 8. CDR3 sequence: CASSPEGGRVFF. The CDR3 region has the DNA TGTGCCAGCAGCCCCGAGGGCGGGAGGGTGTTCTTC.

CDR3 loop: CSVRMTGGLMGTEAFF. CDR3 nucleotide sequence: TGCAGCGTACGGATGACAGGTGGGCTTATGGGCACTGAAGCTTTCTTT. The chain has TRBV29-1 and TRBJ1-1; D might be TRBD1 (6 bases). Germline V gene lookup returns CDR1 SQVTM and CDR2 ANQGSEA. The V end was cut by 6 bases, the J end by 4 bases, with 24 bases between. The length of the CDR3 is 16 residues.

This rearrangement joins TRBV28 to TRBJ2-7, with no clear D. V dropped 2 bases and J dropped 3 bases, with 11 bases sitting between them. This CDR3 contains 14 residues. Germline assignment: CDR1 MDHEN and CDR2 SYDVKM. CDR3 DNA sequence: TGTGCCAGCAGTTTAATTCCGGGTATCTACGAGCAGTACTTC. As protein: CASSLIPGIYEQYF.

The chain recombines TRBV13 with TRBJ1-1; the D gene is possibly TRBD1 (6 bases). Per germline, CDR1 PRHDT and CDR2 FYEKMQ (reference sequence). Trimming removed 5 bases from V and 6 bases from J, with 19 bases in between. The CDR3 runs to 15 residues. The CDR3 sequence: CASSPRAGEYAEAFF. For the CDR3, the DNA is TGTGCCAGCAGCCCCCGCGCAGGGGAGTACGCTGAAGCTTTCTTT.

The V and J genes are TRBV7-6 and TRBJ1-1, with 8 nucleotides matching TRBD1. Germline assignment: CDR1 SGHVS and CDR2 FNYEAQ. The CDR3 is 15 amino acids. With V trimmed by 4 bases and J by 0 bases, 4 bases remained unmatched. Here the CDR3 DNA reads TGTGCCAGCAGCTCGAGACAGGGGATGAACACTGAAGCTTTCTTT. Translation: CASSSRQGMNTEAFF.

The genes are TRBV9 and TRBJ1-2, with D tentatively TRBD1 (5 bases). The CDR3 runs 14 residues. V was pared by 4 bases and J by 2 bases, with 12 bases between. Germline assignment: CDR1 SGDLS and CDR2 YYNGEE. CDR3: CASSRGGSNYGYTF. The CDR3 DNA follows: TGTGCCAGCAGCAGGGGAGGATCAAACTATGGCTACACCTTC.

This rearrangement joins TRBV5-1 to TRBJ2-7; 10 bases map to TRBD2. The CDR3 contains 15 residues. Germline CDR1 is SGHRS and CDR2 is YFSETQ. The ends lost 4 bases at V and 3 bases at J; junction bases unmatched: 7. The CDR3 protein is CASSPTSGTFYEQYF. DNA for the CDR3: TGCGCCAGCAGCCCCACTAGCGGGACTTTCTACGAGCAGTACTTC.

V is TRBV28 and J is TRBJ1-2; 8 bases line up with TRBD1. This CDR3 region has 15 residues. V was clipped by 3 bases and J by 3 bases; unmatched bases: 6. CDR1 is MDHEN and CDR2 is SYDVKM in the germline V gene. CDR3 DNA: TGTGCCAGCAGTTTCTCGCAGGGGGCTTACTATGGCTACACCTTC. It translates to CASSFSQGAYYGYTF.

The J gene is TRBJ2-7, the V gene TRBV19; D gene ambiguous. Germline V CDR1 and CDR2: LNHDA, SQIVND (reference sequence). V was pared by 2 bases and J by 5 bases, with 7 bases between. The CDR3 has 12 residues. The CDR3 nucleotides read TGTGCCAGTAGTATACGCAGCGACGAGCAGTACTTC. Residues: CASSIRSDEQYF.

The gene calls are TRBV28 and TRBJ2-7; TRBD1 aligns across 8 bases. Unmatched junction bases numbered 15, after V lost 8 bases and J lost 0 bases. This CDR3 contains 17 residues. CDR1 is MDHEN, CDR2 SYDVKM, per germline. CDR3 bases: TGTGCCAGCCGGATCCGGGACAGGATTACTAGCTCCTACGAGCAGTACTTC. It is translated as CASRIRDRITSSYEQYF.

The chain links TRBV3-1 (or the pseudogene TRBV3-2) to TRBJ2-6; possibly TRBD2 for D (6 bases). The CDR3 totals 15 residues. The ends were cut back, 4 bases at V and 0 bases at J, with 7 bases in the middle. Looked up from germline, CDR1 is LGHDT and CDR2 is YNNKEL (reference sequence). CDR3 nucleotide sequence: TGTGCCAGCAGCCTCGGGAGCTCTGGGGCCAACGTCCTGACTTTC. Protein: CASSLGSSGANVLTF.

V usage is TRBV7-2 and J usage is TRBJ2-3; TRBD2 might be the D (5 bases). The CDR3 length is 14 residues. Between the trimmed V and J ends, which lost 5 bases and 2 bases, there was a span of 11 bases. In germline, CDR1 is SGHTA, CDR2 FQGNSA. The CDR3 sequence: CASSPDYSTDTQYF. CDR3 nucleotides: TGTGCCAGCAGCCCCGACTATTCCACAGATACGCAGTATTTT. The whole variable domain, remainder taken from reference TRBV7-2 and TRBJ2-3, is GAGVSQSPSNKVTEKGKDVELRCDPISGHTALYWYRQSLGQGLEFLIYFQGNSAPDKSGLPSDRFSAERTGGSVSTLTIQRTQQEDSAVYLCASSPDYSTDTQYFGPGTRLTVL.

The gene calls are TRBV7-2 and TRBJ2-2, with D perhaps TRBD2 (5 bases). Germline CDR1 and CDR2: SGHTA and FQGNSA. Trimming took off 1 base at V and 4 bases at J, with 10 bases between the two ends. This CDR3 has 15 residues. The CDR3: CASSLVATSTGELFF. The CDR3 DNA sequence: TGTGCCAGCAGCTTAGTAGCGACAAGCACCGGGGAGCTGTTTTTT.